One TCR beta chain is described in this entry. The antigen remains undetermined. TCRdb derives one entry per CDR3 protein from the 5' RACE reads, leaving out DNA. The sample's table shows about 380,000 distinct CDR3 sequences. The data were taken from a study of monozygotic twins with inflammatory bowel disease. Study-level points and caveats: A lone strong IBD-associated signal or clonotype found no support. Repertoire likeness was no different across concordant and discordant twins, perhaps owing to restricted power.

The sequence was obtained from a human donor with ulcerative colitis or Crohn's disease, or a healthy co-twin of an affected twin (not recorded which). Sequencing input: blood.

CDR3 sequence: CASSLSAWGSNQPQHF. The chain joins TRBV27 to TRBJ1-5. The CDR3 length is 16 residues. Germline CDR1 reads MNHEY; CDR2 reads SMNVEV (reference sequence).